This T cell receptor beta chain was identified in a study of blood T cell repertoires in COVID-19 (TCRdb year 2020). For the study in its entirety: Samples from collaborators originated in the United States, Italy and Spain and spanned both the acute and convalescent phases of COVID-19. The repertoires were released in a freely available public database meant as a resource for research on the immune response to SARS-CoV-2. The samples were drawn from two sources: the first 160 participants of the ongoing ImmuneRACE study, and 950 to 1,500 subjects contributed by 6 global collaborators. HLA class I and class II types, where available, came from metadata supplied by the sample provider rather than from assay-based typing. The dataset comprised deeply sampled blood TCRbeta repertoires from subjects exposed to, actively infected with, or recovered from COVID-19. The prospective study material was composed of cDNA or gDNA derived from T cells, B-cell-depleted T cells, or PBMCs. A de-identified subject ID, COVID-19 status, age in years and sex were almost always included in the sample metadata.

There are 14 amino acids in the CDR3, from cysteine to phenylalanine inclusive. CDR3 DNA only is kept here, 42 bases in frame from base 1. Relative to germline, V is 10 bases shorter and J is 7 bases shorter, with 17 bases between their ends. Looking up the germline V gene yields CDR1 MGHDK and CDR2 SYGVNS. This clone was detected once. Its specific antigen is unknown. Base qualities are not recorded, but no much larger clone differs from it by a single base. Broader findings and caveats from the paper: Clinical and demographic metadata were provided uncurated, with the amount varying by source and participant.

TCRbeta CDR3 regions were amplified from genomic DNA by means of the immunoSEQ Assay, a bias-controlled multiplex PCR. Per the source publication's procedure: The number of nucleated cells in each sample was estimated by amplification of reference gene primers within the assay. Sequence reads were collapsed and filtered to measure the absolute abundance of every unique TCRbeta CDR3 rearrangement. For each sample, productive Simpson clonality was calculated as the square root of Simpson's diversity index across productive rearrangements. TCRdb obtained this table from immuneACCESS and retained in-frame rearrangements with V and J assigned. These tables miss some clones; where compared with another copy, unresolved V genes account for less than half of the shortfall, and the remainder is unexplained. Clone size and the V and J calls come from that table; the DNA yielded D and trimming. For this sample the table gives under 80,000 clones, of which roughly 90% were detected only once. The top ten constitute 5% to 7% of the sample.

Whole blood was collected in K2EDTA tubes by collaborating institutions according to the institutions' own protocols. For TCRbeta analysis, collaborator samples were shipped as frozen whole blood, as isolated PBMCs, or as DNA extracted from either sample type. The chain couples TRBV25-1 to TRBJ1-6, with TRBD1 as a weak D call on 5 bases. This clonotype was obtained from a human donor in a cohort sampled during active COVID-19. Material: peripheral blood. For the CDR3, the sequence is CAMIPGLKNSPLHF. The DNA sequence is given as TGTGCCATGATACCGGGACTGAAAAATTCACCCCTCCACTTT.